One T cell receptor (beta chain) is described in this entry. The target antigen is unknown. Per the original data handling: Lowest detectable productive clonotype frequency was 2.59 x 10-5. Using immunoSEQ multiplex PCR, the repertoire was profiled, and TCRdb retains in-frame clones only, with some absent. V, J and clone size are those of that table, while D and trimming were read from the DNA. The sample has roughly 23,000 clones, roughly 79% seen once. The data derive from a study of STAT5B mutations in CD4+ large granular lymphocyte leukemia. The study's findings and limits: Top patient clones used TRBV06 genes more often: 8/27 versus 2/35 in controls. No patients shared main leukemic clonotypes, though less than 30% appeared at low frequency elsewhere. Data were not HLA-matched across samples.

The CDR3 runs 16 residues. Trimming shortened V by 7 bases and J by 3 bases, and 18 bases separated the two germline ends. Germline V gives CDR1 SNHLY, CDR2 FYNNEI. Sequencing input: CD4+ T cells from blood buffy coats. This TCR was sampled from a human donor in good health. The V gene is TRBV2, the J gene TRBJ2-2; possibly TRBD1 for D (6 bases). The CDR3 nucleotides read TGTGCCAGCATGGGGGCTTGGCAGGGCTACACCGGGGAGCTGTTTTTT. Translating it yields CASMGAWQGYTGELFF. The full variable domain, rest sourced from reference TRBV2 and TRBJ2-2, is EPEVTQTPSHQVTQMGQEVILRCVPISNHLYFYWYRQILGQKVEFLVSFYNNEISEKSEIFDDQFSVERPDGSNFTLKIRSTKLEDSAMYFCASMGAWQGYTGELFFGEGSRLTVL.